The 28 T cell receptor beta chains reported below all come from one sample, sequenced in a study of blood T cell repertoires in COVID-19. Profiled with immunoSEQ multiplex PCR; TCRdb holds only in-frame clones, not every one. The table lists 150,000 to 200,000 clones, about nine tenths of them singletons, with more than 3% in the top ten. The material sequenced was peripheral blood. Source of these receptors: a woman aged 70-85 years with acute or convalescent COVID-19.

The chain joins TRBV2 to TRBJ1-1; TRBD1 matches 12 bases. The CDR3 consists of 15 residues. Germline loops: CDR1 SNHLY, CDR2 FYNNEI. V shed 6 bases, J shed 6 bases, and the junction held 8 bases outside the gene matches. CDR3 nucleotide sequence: TGTGCCAGCAGCCTAGAGGGACAGGGGGCCTCTGAAGCTTTCTTT. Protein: CASSLEGQGASEAFF.

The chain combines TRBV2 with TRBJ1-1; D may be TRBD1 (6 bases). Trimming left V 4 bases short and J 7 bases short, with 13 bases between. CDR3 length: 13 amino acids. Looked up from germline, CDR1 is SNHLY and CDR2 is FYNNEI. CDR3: CASSGRGRIEAFF. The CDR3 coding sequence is TGTGCCAGCAGTGGGCGGGGGCGGATTGAAGCTTTCTTT.

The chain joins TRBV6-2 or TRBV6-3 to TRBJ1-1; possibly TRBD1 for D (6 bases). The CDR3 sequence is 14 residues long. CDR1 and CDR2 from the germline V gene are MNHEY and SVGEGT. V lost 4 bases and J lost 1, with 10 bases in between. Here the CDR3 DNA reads TGTGCCAGCAGTTTCAAGGACAGGAACACTGAAGCTTTCTTT. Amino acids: CASSFKDRNTEAFF.

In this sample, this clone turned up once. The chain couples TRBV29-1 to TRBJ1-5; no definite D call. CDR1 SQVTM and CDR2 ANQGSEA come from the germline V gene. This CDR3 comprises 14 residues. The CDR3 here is CGATSRPGNQPQHF. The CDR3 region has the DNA TGCGGTGCAACGTCCCGTCCGGGGAATCAGCCCCAGCATTTT. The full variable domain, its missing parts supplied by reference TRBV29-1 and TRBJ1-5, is SAVISQKPSRDICQRGTSLTIQCQVDSQVTMMFWYRQQPGQSLTLIATANQGSEATYESGFVIDKFPISRPNLTFSTLTVSNMSPEDSSIYLCGATSRPGNQPQHFGDGTRLSIL.

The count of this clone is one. This CDR3 reads CASSYRRTGRDEKLFF. CDR3 coding DNA: TGTGCCAGCAGTTATAGGCGGACAGGTCGCGATGAAAAACTGTTTTTT. V gene TRBV6-5 combines with J gene TRBJ1-4, with 7 bases lining up with TRBD1. This CDR3 is 16 amino acids long. V lost 3 bases to trimming and J lost 6 bases; unmatched junction nucleotides: 10. Per germline, CDR1 MNHEY and CDR2 SVGAGI.

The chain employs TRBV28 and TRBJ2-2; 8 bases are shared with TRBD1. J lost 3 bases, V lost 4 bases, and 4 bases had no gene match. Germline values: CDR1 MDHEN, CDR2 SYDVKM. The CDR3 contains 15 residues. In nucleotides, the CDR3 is TGTGCCAGCAGTTCCGGACAGGGTTACACCGGGGAGCTGTTTTTT. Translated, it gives CASSSGQGYTGELFF.

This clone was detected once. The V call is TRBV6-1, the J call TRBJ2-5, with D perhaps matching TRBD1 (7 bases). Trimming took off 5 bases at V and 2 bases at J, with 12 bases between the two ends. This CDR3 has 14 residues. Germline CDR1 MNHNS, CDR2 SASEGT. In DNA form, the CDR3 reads TGTGCCAGCAGTTCCGGGGGACAGCAAGAGACCCAGTACTTC. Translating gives CASSSGGQQETQYF.

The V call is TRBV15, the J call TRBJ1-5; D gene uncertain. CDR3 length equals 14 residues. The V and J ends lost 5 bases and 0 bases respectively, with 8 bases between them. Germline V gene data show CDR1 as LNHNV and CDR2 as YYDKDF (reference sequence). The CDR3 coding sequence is TGTGCCACCAGCCAAAGCAATAGCAATCAGCCCCAGCATTTT. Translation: CATSQSNSNQPQHF.

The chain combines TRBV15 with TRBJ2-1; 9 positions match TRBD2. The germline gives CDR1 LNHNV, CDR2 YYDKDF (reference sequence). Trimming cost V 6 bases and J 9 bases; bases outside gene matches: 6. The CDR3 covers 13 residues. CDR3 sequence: CATRAGGMVEQFF. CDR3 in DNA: TGTGCCACCAGGGCGGGAGGGATGGTTGAGCAGTTCTTC.

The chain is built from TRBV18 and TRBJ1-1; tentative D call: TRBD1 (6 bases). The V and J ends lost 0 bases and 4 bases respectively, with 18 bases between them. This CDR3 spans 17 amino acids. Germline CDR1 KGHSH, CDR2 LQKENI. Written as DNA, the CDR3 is TGTGCCAGCTCACCACCGGGACATTCCTCAGGGGTCACTGAAGCTTTCTTT. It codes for CASSPPGHSSGVTEAFF.

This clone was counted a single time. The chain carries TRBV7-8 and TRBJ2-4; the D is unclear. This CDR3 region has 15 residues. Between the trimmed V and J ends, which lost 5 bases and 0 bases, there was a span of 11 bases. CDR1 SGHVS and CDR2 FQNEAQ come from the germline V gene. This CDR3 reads CASSPERLAKNIQYF. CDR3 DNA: TGTGCCAGCAGCCCCGAAAGACTAGCCAAAAACATTCAGTACTTC.

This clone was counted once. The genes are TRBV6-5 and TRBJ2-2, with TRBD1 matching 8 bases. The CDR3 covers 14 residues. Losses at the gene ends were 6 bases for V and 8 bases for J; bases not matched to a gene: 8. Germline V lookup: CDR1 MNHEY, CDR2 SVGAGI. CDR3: CASRGQGEVGELFF. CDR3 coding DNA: TGTGCCAGCAGAGGACAGGGAGAAGTAGGGGAGCTGTTTTTT.

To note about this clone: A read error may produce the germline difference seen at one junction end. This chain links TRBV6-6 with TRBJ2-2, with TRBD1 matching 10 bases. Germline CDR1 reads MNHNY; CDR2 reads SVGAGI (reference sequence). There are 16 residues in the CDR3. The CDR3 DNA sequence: TGTGCCAGCAGTTACCTGGGACAGGGGAACCCCGGGGAGCTGTTTTTT. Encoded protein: CASSYLGQGNPGELFF.

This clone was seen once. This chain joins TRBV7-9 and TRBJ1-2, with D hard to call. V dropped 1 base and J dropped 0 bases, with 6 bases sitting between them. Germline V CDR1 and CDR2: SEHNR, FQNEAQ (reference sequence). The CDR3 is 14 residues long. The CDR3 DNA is TGTGCCAGCAGCTTAGACCTAGCTAACTATGGCTACACCTTC. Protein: CASSLDLANYGYTF.

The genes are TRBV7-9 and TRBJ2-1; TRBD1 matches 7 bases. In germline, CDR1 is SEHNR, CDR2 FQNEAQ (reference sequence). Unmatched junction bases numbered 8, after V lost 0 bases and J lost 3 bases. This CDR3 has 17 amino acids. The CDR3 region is CASSLARAQGVYNEQFF. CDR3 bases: TGTGCCAGCAGCTTAGCGCGGGCTCAGGGGGTCTACAATGAGCAGTTCTTC.

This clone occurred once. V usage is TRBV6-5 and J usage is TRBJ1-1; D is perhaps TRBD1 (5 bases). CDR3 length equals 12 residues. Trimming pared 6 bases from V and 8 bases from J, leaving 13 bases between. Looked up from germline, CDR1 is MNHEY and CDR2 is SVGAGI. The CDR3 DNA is TGTGCCAGCAGGACCGGGACTCGAGAAGCTTTCTTT. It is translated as CASRTGTREAFF.

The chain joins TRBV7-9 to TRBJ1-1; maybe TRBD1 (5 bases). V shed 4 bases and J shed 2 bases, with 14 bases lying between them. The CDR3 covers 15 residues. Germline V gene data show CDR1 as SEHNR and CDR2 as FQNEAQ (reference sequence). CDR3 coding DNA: TGTGCCAGCAGCTCAGTTCAAGGGACTAACACTGAAGCTTTCTTT. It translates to CASSSVQGTNTEAFF.

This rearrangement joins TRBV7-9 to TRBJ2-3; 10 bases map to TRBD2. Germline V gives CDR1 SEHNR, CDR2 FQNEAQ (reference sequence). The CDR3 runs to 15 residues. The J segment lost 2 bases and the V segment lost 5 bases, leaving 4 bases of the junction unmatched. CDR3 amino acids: CASSPGLADTDTQYF. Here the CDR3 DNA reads TGTGCCAGCAGCCCCGGACTAGCGGACACAGATACGCAGTATTTT.

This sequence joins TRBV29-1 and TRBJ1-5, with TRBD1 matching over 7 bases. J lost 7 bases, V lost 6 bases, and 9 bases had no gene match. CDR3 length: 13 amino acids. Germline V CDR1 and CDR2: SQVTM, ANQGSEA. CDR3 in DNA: TGCAGCGTCTCCTTGACAGGGTTACAGCCCCAGCATTTT. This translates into CSVSLTGLQPQHF.

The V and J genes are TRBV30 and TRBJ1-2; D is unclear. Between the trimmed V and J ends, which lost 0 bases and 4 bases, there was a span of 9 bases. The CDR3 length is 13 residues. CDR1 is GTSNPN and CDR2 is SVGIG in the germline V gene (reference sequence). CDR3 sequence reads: CAWSVQRGYGYTF. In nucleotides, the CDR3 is TGTGCCTGGAGTGTACAACGGGGCTATGGCTACACCTTC.

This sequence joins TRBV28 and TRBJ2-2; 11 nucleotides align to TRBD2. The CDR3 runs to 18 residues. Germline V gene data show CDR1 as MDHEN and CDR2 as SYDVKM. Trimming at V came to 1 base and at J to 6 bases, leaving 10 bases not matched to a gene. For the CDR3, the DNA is TGTGCCAGCAGTTTATACCCTCTAGCGGGAGGAGGGGCCGGGGAGCTGTTTTTT. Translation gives CASSLYPLAGGGAGELFF.

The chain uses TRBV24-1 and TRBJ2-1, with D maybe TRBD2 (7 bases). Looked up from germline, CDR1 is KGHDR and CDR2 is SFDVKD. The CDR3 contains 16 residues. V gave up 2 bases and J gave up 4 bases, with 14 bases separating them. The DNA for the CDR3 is TGTGCCACCAGTGATTGGGGGGCTAGCGGATACAATGAGCAGTTCTTC. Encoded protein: CATSDWGASGYNEQFF.

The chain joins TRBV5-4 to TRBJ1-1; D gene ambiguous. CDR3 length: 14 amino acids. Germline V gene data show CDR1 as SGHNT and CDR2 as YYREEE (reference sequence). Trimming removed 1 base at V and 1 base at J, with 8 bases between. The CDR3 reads CASSLLTGNTEAFF. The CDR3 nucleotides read TGTGCCAGCAGCTTGTTGACGGGGAACACTGAAGCTTTCTTT.

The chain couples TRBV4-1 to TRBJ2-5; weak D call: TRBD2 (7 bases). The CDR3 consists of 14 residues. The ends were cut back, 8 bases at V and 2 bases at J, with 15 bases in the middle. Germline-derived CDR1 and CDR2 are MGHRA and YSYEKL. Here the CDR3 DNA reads TGCGCCAGCGGGGAGGGGGGGAATCAAGAGACCCAGTACTTC. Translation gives CASGEGGNQETQYF.

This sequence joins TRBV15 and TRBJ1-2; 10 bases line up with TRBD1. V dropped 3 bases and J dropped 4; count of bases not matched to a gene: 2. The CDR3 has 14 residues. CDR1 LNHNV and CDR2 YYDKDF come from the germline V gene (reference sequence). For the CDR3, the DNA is TGTGCCACCAGCAGGGACAGGGGGTCCTATGGCTACACCTTC. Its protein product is CATSRDRGSYGYTF.

CDR3 DNA: TGTGCCAGCAGCCCTCGGACAGGGACGAATCAGCCCCAGCATTTT. This translates into CASSPRTGTNQPQHF. The chain is built from TRBV3-1 (or the pseudogene TRBV3-2) and TRBJ1-5; 8 bases map to TRBD1. The V segment lost 4 bases and the J segment 4 bases; nucleotides outside the gene matches: 6. The CDR3 runs to 15 residues. In germline, CDR1 is LGHDT, CDR2 YNNKEL (reference sequence).

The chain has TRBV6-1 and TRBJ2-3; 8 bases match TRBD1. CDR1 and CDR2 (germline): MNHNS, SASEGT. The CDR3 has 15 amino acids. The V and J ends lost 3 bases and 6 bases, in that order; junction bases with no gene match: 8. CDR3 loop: CASSDRQGRADTQYF. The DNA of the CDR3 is TGTGCCAGCAGTGATCGACAGGGGCGGGCGGATACGCAGTATTTT.

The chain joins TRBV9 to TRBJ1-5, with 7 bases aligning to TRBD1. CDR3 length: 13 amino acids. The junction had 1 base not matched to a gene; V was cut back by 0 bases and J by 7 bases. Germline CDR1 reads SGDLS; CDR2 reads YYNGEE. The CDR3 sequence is CASSVGDRQPQHF. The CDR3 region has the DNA TGTGCCAGCAGCGTAGGGGACAGACAGCCCCAGCATTTT.